This T cell receptor (beta chain) was captured in a study of PD-1 blockade in classical Hodgkin lymphoma. Background on the study: Patients were administered nivolumab (3 mg/kg intravenously) every 2 weeks. Whole-study findings and limits: Sources of repertoire differences remain undefined, possibly disease activity or prior therapy.

The sample's time point: cycle 4 day 1 (C4D1), after less than 7 weeks of nivolumab. Every patient relapsed after autologous stem cell transplantation, and brentuximab vedotin exposure varied. This CDR3 region has 11 residues. Germline CDR1 is MDHEN and CDR2 is SYDVKM. Notes on this clone: Its antigen is unknown. An end of the junction does not agree with germline; a read error may underlie this.

TCRdb keeps only in-frame clones here, not all; method: immunoSEQ multiplex PCR. The repertoire holds about 93,000 clones, with about 77% as singletons. Sequences were derived from peripheral blood mononuclear cells (PBMCs), sampled before the fourth cycle of nivolumab. The V and J genes are TRBV28 and TRBJ1-4, with D hard to call. Near its end, the DNA agrees better with TRBJ2-2, so the J call may be wrong. This TCR was sampled from a human donor with classical Hodgkin lymphoma. In DNA form, the CDR3 reads TGTGCCAGCAGTTCCACCCGGGAGCTGTTTTTT. This codes for CASSSTRELFF.